Described below is a single TCR beta chain sequence and its context. This entry comes from a study of blood T cell repertoires in COVID-19. Study background: The samples span acute and convalescent COVID-19 from the United States, Italy and Spain. Sample material is recorded as cDNA or gDNA derived from T cells, B-cell-depleted T cells, or PBMCs.

In the original analysis: Reference gene primer amplification gave estimated nucleated cell counts. The method was immunoSEQ multiplex PCR; TCRdb's version includes in-frame clones alone and lacks a portion of them. V and J calls and clone size follow that table, whereas D and trimming were derived from the DNA. The sample lists 100,000 to 150,000 clones; about 90% were seen once. The CDR3 consists of 15 residues. The sequencing sample was made of peripheral blood. The receptor's source is a woman between 55 and 75 years old with acute or convalescent COVID-19. The V and J genes are TRBV21-1 and TRBJ2-7; the table calls TRBD1, which could not be checked here. TRBV21-1 is a pseudogene locus. The CDR3 here is CASSRKRRHSYEQYV. CDR3 coding DNA: TGTGCCAGCAGCAGAAAAAGGCGACACTCCTACGAGCAGTACGTC.